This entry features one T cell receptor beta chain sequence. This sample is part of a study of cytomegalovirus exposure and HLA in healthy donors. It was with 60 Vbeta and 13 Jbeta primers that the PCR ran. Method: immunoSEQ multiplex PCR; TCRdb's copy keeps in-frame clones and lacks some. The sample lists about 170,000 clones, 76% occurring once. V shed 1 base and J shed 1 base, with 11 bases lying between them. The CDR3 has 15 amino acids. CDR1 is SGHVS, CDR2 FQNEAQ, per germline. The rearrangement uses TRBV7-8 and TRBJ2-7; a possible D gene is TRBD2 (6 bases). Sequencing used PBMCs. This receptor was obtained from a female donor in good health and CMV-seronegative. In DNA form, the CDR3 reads TGTGCCAGCAGCTTAGTGAGCCGGGGGTCCTACGAGCAGTACTTC. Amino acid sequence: CASSLVSRGSYEQYF.